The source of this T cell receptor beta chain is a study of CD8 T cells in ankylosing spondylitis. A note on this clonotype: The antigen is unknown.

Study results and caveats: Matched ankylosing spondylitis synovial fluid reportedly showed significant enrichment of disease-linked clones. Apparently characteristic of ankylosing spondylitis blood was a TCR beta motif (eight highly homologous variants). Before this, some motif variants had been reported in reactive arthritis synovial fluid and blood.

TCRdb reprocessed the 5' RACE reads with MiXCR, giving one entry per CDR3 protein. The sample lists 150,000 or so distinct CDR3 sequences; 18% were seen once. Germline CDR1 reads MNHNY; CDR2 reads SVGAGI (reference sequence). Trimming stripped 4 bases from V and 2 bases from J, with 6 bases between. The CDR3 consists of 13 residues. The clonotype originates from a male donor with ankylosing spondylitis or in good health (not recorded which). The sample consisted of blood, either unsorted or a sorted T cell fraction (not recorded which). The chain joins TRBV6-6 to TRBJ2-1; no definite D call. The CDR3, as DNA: TGTGCCAGCAGTTCCATGGCCTACAATGAGCAGTTCTTC. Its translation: CASSSMAYNEQFF.